Listed below are T cell receptor beta chains from one sample, sequenced in a study of cytomegalovirus exposure and HLA in healthy donors. Profiled with immunoSEQ multiplex PCR; TCRdb holds only in-frame clones, not every one. This sample carries around 94,000 clones, approximately 71% of them seen once, and the ten largest clones take around a tenth. The source material was PBMCs. All receptors come from a male donor in good health and CMV-seropositive. The CDR3 runs from the conserved cysteine through the conserved F or W. Fields, in order: clone size, V gene, D gene, J gene, CDR3 DNA, CDR3 protein. A D gene is named only where the DNA matches it firmly. Expanded clones are given a class, and other clones once, few, many or no size at all.

NA	TRBV6-1	NA	TRBJ1-1	TGTGCCAGCAGTGGCTTTGGAGGGGAAGCTTTCTTT	CASSGFGGEAFF
once	TRBV7-2	TRBD2	TRBJ2-1	TGTGCCAGCAGCTTGACTAGCGGGAGTATCAATGAGCAGTTCTTC	CASSLTSGSINEQFF
NA	TRBV7-2	TRBD1	TRBJ1-4	TGTGCCAGCAGACTCCAGGGGGCACTTCGTTCTAATGAAAAACTGTTTTTT	CASRLQGALRSNEKLFF
NA	TRBV19	TRBD1	TRBJ2-6	TGTGCCAGTAGTCAAACGCCGTGGACAGGTCGGTACGGCGGCCTGACTTTC	CASSQTPWTGRYGGLTF
NA	TRBV27	NA	TRBJ1-2	TGTGCCAGCAGTCACAGGGCAGGCGGCTATGGCTACACCTTC	CASSHRAGGYGYTF
NA	TRBV28	TRBD2	TRBJ2-7	TGTGCCAGCAGGTCGGGACTAGATTACGAGCAGTACTTC	CASRSGLDYEQYF
NA	TRBV6-5	NA	TRBJ2-7	TGTGCCAGCAGTTACTCGCAGACTTCCGAGCAGTACTTC	CASSYSQTSEQYF
NA	TRBV7-9	NA	TRBJ2-3	TGTGCCAGCAGCTTAGGACAGGGCACAGATACGCAGTATTTT	CASSLGQGTDTQYF
NA	TRBV28	NA	TRBJ1-5	TGTGCCAGCAGTTTTTTTGTCCCCGCAGTTACTCAGCCCCAGCATTTT	CASSFFVPAVTQPQHF
NA	TRBV4-3	NA	TRBJ2-1	TGCGCCAGCAGCCAACGAGTAGCGGTGAATGAGCAGTTCTTC	CASSQRVAVNEQFF
NA	TRBV5-5	NA	TRBJ2-4	TGTGCCAGCAGCTTGTTAGGCGCCAAAAACAGTCAGTACTTC	CASSLLGAKNSQYF
few	TRBV19	NA	TRBJ2-7	TGTGCCAGTAGTACGGGATACGAGCAGTACTTC	CASSTGYEQYF
NA	TRBV7-2	NA	TRBJ2-3	TGTGCCAGCAGCTTAGCTTCTAGCGTGGGAGATACGCAGTATTTT	CASSLASSVGDTQYF
few	TRBV2	TRBD1	TRBJ2-5	TGTGCCAGCAGTTTCCCGGGACAGCGAAGCGAGACCCAGTACTTC	CASSFPGQRSETQYF
NA	TRBV28	TRBD2	TRBJ2-5	TGTGCCAGCGTCCCTAGCGGGAGGATTAGGGAGACCCAGTACTTC	CASVPSGRIRETQYF
NA	TRBV9	NA	TRBJ1-2	TGTGCCAGCAGCGTAGATCCAGGGTTCACGGGTGGCTACACCTTC	CASSVDPGFTGGYTF
NA	TRBV5-1	NA	TRBJ2-6	TGCGCCAGCAGCTTCCGCTCTGGGGCCAACGTCCTGACTTTC	CASSFRSGANVLTF
few	TRBV7-2	NA	TRBJ1-1	TGTGCCAGCAGCAACAACAGGGTCGGGCACTCTGAAGCTTTCTTT	CASSNNRVGHSEAFF
NA	TRBV28	TRBD2	TRBJ2-3	TGTGCCAGCAGCCGGGAGGCCCGGGATACGCAGTATTTT	CASSREARDTQYF
NA	TRBV19	TRBD1	TRBJ2-7	TGTGCCAGTAGTGCAACCAGGACAGGGAACTCCTACGAGCAGTACTTC	CASSATRTGNSYEQYF
NA	TRBV4-2	NA	TRBJ1-4	TGTGCCAGCAGCCCACCATTGGCTGGGTCCGGGGAAAAACTGTTTTTT	CASSPPLAGSGEKLFF
NA	TRBV7-8	TRBD1	TRBJ1-6	TGTGCCAGCAGCTCGAACACAGGGGGGTCGGCCCTCCACTTT	CASSSNTGGSALHF
few	TRBV4-1	TRBD2	TRBJ2-1	TGCGCCAGCAGCCAACAGCGGGAGCAAACGGGGAATGAGCAGTTCTTC	CASSQQREQTGNEQFF
NA	TRBV4-3	NA	TRBJ2-7	TGCGCCAGCAGCCAGGGGTTTGGAGGGGACTACGAGCAGTACTTC	CASSQGFGGDYEQYF
once	TRBV5-4	TRBD1	TRBJ2-1	TGTGCCAGCGGCCCGGGACAGGGCAATGAGCAGTTCTTC	CASGPGQGNEQFF
NA	TRBV11-2	NA	TRBJ2-1	TGTGCCAGCAGCTTAGCCGTAGCGGTCCCCTACAATGAGCAGTTCTTC	CASSLAVAVPYNEQFF
NA	TRBV10-3	NA	TRBJ2-7	TGTGCCATCAGTTCGACCTCCCGGGGCTACGAGCAGTACTTC	CAISSTSRGYEQYF
once	TRBV9	NA	TRBJ2-2	TGTGCCAGCAGCGCTTCGGGACTCACCACCGGGGAGCTGTTTTTT	CASSASGLTTGELFF
NA	TRBV4-3	NA	TRBJ2-7	TGCGCCAGCAGCCAATTTACAGGGCACGAGCAGTACTTC	CASSQFTGHEQYF
NA	TRBV5-1	NA	TRBJ1-2	TGCGCCAGCAGCTTGGAAGTTCAGGTCTATGGCTACACCTTC	CASSLEVQVYGYTF
NA	TRBV7-9	TRBD2	TRBJ2-1	TGTGCCAGCAGCCCAGCGGGAGGGGCGTGGGAGCAGTTCTTC	CASSPAGGAWEQFF
NA	TRBV11-2	TRBD2	TRBJ2-3	TGTGCCAGCAGCTTAACGGGAGGGTTCACAGATACGCAGTATTTT	CASSLTGGFTDTQYF
NA	TRBV19	NA	TRBJ2-2	TGTGCCAGCCCAAACAGGGAGGGCGGGGAGCTGTTTTTT	CASPNREGGELFF
NA	TRBV5-8	TRBD2	TRBJ2-1	TGTGCCAGCAGCTTAACTAGCGGGACCTACAATGAGCAGTTCTTC	CASSLTSGTYNEQFF
NA	TRBV18	NA	TRBJ1-3	TGTGCCAGCTCACCGAGGGGGGGGCAGGCCTCTGGAAACACCATATATTTT	CASSPRGGQASGNTIYF
NA	TRBV11-1	TRBD2	TRBJ2-1	TGTGCCAGCAGCTTTCTAGCGGGGGTCTACAATGAGCAGTTCTTC	CASSFLAGVYNEQFF